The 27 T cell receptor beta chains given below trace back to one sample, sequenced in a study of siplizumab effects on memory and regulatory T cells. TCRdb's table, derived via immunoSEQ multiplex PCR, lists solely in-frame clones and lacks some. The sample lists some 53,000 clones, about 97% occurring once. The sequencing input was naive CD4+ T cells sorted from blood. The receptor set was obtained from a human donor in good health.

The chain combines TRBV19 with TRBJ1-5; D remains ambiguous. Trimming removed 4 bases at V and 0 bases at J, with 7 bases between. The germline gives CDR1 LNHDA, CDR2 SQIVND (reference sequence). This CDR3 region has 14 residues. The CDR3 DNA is TGTGCCAGTAGTAACATCCTTAGCAATCAGCCCCAGCATTTT. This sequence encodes CASSNILSNQPQHF.

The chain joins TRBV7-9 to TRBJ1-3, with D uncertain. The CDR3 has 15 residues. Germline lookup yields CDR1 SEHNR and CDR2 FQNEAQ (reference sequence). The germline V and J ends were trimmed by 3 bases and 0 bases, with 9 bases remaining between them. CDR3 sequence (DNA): TGTGCCAGCAGCTTTCCCAGTTACTCTGGAAACACCATATATTTT. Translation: CASSFPSYSGNTIYF.

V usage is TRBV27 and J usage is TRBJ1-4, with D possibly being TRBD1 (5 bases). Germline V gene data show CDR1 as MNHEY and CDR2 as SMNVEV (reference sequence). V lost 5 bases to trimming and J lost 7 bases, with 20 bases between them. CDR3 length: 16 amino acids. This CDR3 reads CASSLYAGRDGEKLFF. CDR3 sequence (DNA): TGTGCCAGCAGTCTATACGCAGGGCGGGATGGTGAAAAACTGTTTTTT. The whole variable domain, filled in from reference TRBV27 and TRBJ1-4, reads EAQVTQNPRYLITVTGKKLTVTCSQNMNHEYMSWYRQDPGLGLRQIYYSMNVEVTDKGDVPEGYKVSRKEKRNFPLILESPSPNQTSLYFCASSLYAGRDGEKLFFGSGTQLSVL.

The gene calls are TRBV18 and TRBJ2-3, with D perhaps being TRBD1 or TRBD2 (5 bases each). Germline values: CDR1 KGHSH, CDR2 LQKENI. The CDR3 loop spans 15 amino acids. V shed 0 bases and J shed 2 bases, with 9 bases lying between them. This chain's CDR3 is CASSPPGTVTDTQYF. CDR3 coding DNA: TGTGCCAGCTCACCACCCGGGACCGTCACAGATACGCAGTATTTT.

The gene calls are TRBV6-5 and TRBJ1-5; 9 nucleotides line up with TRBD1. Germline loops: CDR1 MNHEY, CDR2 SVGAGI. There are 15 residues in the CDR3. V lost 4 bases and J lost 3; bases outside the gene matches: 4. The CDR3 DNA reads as TGTGCCAGCAGTTCGAGGACAGGGGACAATCAGCCCCAGCATTTT. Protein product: CASSSRTGDNQPQHF.

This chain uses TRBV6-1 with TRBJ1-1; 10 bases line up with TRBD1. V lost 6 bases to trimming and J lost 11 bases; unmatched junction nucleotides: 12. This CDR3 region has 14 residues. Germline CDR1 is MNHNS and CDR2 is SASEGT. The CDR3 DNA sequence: TGTGCCAGCAGAACAATAAGACAGGGGGCATGGGCTTTCTTT. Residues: CASRTIRQGAWAFF.

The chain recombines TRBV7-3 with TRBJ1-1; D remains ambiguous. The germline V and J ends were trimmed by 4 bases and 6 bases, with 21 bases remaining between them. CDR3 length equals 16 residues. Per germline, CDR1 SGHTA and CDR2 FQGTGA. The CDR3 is CASSSKKPGIGAEAFF. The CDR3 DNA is TGTGCCAGCAGCTCCAAGAAGCCGGGGATCGGCGCTGAAGCTTTCTTT.

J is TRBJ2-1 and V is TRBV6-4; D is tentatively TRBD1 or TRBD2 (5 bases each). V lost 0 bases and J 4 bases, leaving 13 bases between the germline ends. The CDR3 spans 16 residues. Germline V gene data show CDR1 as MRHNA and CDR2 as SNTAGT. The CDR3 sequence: CASSDSGARGYNEQFF. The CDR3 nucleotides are TGTGCCAGCAGTGACTCAGGGGCACGGGGATACAATGAGCAGTTCTTC.

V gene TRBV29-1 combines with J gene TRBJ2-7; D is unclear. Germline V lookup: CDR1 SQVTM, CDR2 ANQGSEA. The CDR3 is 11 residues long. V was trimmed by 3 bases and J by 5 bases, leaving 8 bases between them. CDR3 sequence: CSVETFDEQYF. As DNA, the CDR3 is TGCAGCGTTGAGACGTTCGACGAGCAGTACTTC.

CDR3 protein: CASSSRGGETQYF. CDR3 sequence (DNA): TGTGCCAGCAGCTCCCGGGGTGGGGAGACCCAGTACTTC. This chain links TRBV11-2 with TRBJ2-5, with D tentatively TRBD2 (5 bases). The germline V gene encodes CDR1 SGHAT and CDR2 FQNNGV. This CDR3 has 13 residues. The V end lost 4 bases, the J end lost 5 bases, and 11 bases lay between the germline ends.

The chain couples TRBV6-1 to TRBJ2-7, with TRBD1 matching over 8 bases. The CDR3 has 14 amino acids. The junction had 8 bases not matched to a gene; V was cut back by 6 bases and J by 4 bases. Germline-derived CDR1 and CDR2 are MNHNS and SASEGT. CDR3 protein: CASSRGQGWYEQYF. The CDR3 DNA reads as TGTGCCAGCAGCCGAGGACAGGGATGGTACGAGCAGTACTTC.

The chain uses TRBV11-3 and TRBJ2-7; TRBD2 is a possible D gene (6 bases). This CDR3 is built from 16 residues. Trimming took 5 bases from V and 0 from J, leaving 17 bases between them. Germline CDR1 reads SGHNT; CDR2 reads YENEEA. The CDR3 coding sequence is TGTGCCAGCAGCCTCTTCGGGGGAAGGGACTCCTACGAGCAGTACTTC. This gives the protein CASSLFGGRDSYEQYF.

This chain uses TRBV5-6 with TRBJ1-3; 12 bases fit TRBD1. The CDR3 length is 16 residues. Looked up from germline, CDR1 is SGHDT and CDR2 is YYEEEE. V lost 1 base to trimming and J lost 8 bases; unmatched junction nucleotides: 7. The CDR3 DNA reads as TGTGCCAGCAGCTTGAGCTGGGACAGGGGGCCACACACCATATATTTT. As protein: CASSLSWDRGPHTIYF.

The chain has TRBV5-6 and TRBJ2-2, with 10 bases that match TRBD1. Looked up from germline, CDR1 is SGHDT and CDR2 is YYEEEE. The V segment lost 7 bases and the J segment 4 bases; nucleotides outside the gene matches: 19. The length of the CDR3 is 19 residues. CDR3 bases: TGTGCCAGCTGTCCAACCGGGACAGGGGCCGCCGCTATCACCGGGGAGCTGTTTTTT. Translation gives CASCPTGTGAAAITGELFF. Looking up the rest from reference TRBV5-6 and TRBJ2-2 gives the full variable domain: DAGVTQSPTHLIKTRGQQVTLRCSPKSGHDTVSWYQQALGQGPQFIFQYYEEEERQRGNFPDRFSGHQFPNYSSELNVNALLLGDSALYLCASCPTGTGAAAITGELFFGEGSRLTVL.

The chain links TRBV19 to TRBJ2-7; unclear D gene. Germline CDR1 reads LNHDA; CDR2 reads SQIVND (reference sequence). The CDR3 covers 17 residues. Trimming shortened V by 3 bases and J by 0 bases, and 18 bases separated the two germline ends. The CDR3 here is CASSMVAVSRSSYEQYF. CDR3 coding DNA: TGTGCCAGTAGTATGGTAGCCGTGAGCCGAAGCTCCTACGAGCAGTACTTC.

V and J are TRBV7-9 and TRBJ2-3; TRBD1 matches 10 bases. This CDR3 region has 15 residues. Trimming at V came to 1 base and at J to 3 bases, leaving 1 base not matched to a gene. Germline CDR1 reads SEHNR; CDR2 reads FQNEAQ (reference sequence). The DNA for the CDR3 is TGTGCCAGCAGCTTAGGGGGACAGGGGACAGATACGCAGTATTTT. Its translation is CASSLGGQGTDTQYF. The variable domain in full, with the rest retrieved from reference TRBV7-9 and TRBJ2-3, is DTGVSQNPRHKITKRGQNVTFRCDPISEHNRLYWYRQTLGQGPEFLTYFQNEAQLEKSRLLSDRFSAERPKGSFSTLEIQRTEQGDSAMYLCASSLGGQGTDTQYFGPGTRLTVL.

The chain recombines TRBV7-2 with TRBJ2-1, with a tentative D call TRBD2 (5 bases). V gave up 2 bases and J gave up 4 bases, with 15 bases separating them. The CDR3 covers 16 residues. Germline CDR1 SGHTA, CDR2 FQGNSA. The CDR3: CASSLKRARLYNEQFF. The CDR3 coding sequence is TGTGCCAGCAGCTTAAAGAGGGCTCGACTTTACAATGAGCAGTTCTTC. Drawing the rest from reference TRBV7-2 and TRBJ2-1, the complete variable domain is GAGVSQSPSNKVTEKGKDVELRCDPISGHTALYWYRQSLGQGLEFLIYFQGNSAPDKSGLPSDRFSAERTGGSVSTLTIQRTQQEDSAVYLCASSLKRARLYNEQFFGPGTRLTVL.

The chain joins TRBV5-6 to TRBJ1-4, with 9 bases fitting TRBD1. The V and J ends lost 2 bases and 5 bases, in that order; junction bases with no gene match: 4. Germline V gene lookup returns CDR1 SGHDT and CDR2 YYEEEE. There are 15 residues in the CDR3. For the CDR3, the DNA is TGTGCCAGCAGCTTCCCGGGACAGGGAAATGAAAAACTGTTTTTT. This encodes CASSFPGQGNEKLFF.

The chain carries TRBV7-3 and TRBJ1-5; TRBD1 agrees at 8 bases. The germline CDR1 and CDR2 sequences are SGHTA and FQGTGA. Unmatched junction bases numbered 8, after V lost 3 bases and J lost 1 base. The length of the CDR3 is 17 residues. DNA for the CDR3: TGTGCCAGCAGCTTGATAACAGGGGGTTGGAGCAATCAGCCCCAGCATTTT. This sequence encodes CASSLITGGWSNQPQHF.

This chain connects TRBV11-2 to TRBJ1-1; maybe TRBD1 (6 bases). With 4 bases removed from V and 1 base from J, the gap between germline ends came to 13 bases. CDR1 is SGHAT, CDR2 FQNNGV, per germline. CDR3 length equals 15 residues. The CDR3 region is CASSSTGTANTEAFF. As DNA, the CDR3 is TGTGCCAGCAGCTCTACAGGGACCGCGAACACTGAAGCTTTCTTT. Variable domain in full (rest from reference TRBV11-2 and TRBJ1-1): EAGVAQSPRYKIIEKRQSVAFWCNPISGHATLYWYQQILGQGPKLLIQFQNNGVVDDSQLPKDRFSAERLKGVDSTLKIQPAKLEDSAVYLCASSSTGTANTEAFFGQGTRLTVV.

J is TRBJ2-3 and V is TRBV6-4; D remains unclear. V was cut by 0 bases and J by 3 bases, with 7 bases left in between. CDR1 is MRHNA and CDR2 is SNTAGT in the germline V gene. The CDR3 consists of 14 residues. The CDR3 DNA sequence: TGTGCCAGCAGTGACTCTTTAAGGACAGATACGCAGTATTTT. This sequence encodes CASSDSLRTDTQYF.

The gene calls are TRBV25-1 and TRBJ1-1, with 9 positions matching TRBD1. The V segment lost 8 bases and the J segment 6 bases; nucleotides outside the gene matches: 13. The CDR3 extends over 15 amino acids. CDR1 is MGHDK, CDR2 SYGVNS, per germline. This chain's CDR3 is CASRSGTGNAPEAFF. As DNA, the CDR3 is TGTGCCAGCCGCTCCGGGACAGGGAATGCCCCTGAAGCTTTCTTT.

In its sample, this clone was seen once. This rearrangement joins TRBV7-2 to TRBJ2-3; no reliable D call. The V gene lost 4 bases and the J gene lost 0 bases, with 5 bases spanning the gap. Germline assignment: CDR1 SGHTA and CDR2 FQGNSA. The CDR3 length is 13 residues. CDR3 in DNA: TGTGCCAGCAGCTCGGCGAGCACAGATACGCAGTATTTT. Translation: CASSSASTDTQYF.

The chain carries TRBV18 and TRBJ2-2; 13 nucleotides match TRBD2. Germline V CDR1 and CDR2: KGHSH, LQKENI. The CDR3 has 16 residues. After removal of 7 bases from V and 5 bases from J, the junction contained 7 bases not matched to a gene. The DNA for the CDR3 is TGTGCCAGCTTCGGACTAGCGGGAGCATGGACCGGGGAGCTGTTTTTT. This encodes CASFGLAGAWTGELFF. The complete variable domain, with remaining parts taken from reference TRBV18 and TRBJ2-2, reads NAGVMQNPRHLVRRRGQEARLRCSPMKGHSHVYWYRQLPEEGLKFMVYLQKENIIDESGMPKERFSAEFPKEGPSILRIQQVVRGDSAAYFCASFGLAGAWTGELFFGEGSRLTVL.

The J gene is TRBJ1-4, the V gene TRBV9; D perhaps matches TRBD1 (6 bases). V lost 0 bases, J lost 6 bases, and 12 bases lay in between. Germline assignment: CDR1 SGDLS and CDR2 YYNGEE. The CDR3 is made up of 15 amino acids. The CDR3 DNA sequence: TGTGCCAGCAGCGTAGGCGGCAGGGGATATGAAAAACTGTTTTTT. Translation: CASSVGGRGYEKLFF.

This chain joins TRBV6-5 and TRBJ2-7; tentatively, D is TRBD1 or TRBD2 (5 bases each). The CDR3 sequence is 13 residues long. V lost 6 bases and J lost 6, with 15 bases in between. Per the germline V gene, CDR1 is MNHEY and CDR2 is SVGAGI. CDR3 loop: CASSPLRGVEQYF. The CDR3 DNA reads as TGTGCCAGCAGCCCCCTGAGGGGCGTCGAGCAGTACTTC.

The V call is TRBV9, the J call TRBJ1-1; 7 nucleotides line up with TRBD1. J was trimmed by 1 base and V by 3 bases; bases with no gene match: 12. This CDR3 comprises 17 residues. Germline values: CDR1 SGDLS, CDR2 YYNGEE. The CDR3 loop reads CASSATNRGLWNTEAFF. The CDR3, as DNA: TGTGCCAGCAGCGCAACCAACAGGGGTCTCTGGAACACTGAAGCTTTCTTT.